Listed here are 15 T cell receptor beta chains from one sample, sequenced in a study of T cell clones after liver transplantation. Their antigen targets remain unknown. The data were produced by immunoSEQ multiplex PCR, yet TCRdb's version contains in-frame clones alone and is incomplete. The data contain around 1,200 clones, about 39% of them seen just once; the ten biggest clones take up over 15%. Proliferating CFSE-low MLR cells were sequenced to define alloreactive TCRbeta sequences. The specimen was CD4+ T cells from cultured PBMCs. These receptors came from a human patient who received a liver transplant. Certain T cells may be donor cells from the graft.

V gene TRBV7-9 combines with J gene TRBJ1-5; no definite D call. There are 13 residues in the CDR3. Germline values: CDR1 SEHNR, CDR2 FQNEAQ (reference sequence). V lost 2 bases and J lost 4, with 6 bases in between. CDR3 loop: CASSLSGNQPQHF. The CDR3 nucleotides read TGTGCCAGCAGCTTATCCGGGAATCAGCCCCAGCATTTT. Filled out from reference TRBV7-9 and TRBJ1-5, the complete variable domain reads DTGVSQNPRHKITKRGQNVTFRCDPISEHNRLYWYRQTLGQGPEFLTYFQNEAQLEKSRLLSDRFSAERPKGSFSTLEIQRTEQGDSAMYLCASSLSGNQPQHFGDGTRLSIL.

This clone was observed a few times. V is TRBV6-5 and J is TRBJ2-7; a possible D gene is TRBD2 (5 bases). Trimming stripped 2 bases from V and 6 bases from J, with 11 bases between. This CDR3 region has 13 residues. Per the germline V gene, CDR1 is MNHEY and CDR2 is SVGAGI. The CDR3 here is CASSYQRFLEQYF. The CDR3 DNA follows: TGTGCCAGCAGTTACCAGCGGTTTCTCGAGCAGTACTTC.

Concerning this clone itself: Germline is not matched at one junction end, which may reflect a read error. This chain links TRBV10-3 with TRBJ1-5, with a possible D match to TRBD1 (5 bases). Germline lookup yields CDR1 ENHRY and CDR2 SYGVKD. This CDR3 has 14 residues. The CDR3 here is CASSGGISGQPQHF. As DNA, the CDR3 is TGTGCCAGCAGTGGGGGGATATCAGGGCAGCCCCAGCATTTT.

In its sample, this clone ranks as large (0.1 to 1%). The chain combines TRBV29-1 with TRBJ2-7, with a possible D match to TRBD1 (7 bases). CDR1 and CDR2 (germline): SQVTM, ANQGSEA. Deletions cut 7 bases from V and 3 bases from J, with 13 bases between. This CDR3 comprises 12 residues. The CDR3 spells CSAGGTDYEQYF. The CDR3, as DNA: TGCAGCGCAGGGGGGACAGACTACGAGCAGTACTTC.

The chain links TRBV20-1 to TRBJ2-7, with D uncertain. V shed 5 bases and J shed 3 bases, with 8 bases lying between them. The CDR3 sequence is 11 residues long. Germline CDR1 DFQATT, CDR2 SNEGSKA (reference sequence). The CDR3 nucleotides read TGCAGTGCTGGATCCCTCTACGAGCAGTACTTC. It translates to CSAGSLYEQYF.

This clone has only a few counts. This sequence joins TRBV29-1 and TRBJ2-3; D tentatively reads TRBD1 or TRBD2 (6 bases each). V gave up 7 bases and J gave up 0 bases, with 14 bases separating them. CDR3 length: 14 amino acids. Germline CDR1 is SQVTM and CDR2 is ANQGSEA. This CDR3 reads CSGSGASSTDTQYF. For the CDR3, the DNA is TGCAGCGGCTCGGGGGCTTCTAGCACAGATACGCAGTATTTT.

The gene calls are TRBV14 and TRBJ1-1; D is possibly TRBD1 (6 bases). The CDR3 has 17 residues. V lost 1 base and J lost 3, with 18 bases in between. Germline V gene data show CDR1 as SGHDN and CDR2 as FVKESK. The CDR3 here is CASSQGMRGGCDTEAFF. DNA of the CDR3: TGTGCCAGCAGCCAAGGAATGCGTGGGGGCTGCGACACTGAAGCTTTCTTT.

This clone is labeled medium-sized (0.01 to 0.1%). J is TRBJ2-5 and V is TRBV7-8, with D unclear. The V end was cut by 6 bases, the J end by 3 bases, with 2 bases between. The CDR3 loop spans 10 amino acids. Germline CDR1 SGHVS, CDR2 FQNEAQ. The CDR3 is CASSEETQYF. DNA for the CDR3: TGTGCCAGCAGTGAAGAGACCCAGTACTTC.

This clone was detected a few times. The CDR3 bases are TGTGCCAGCAGCTCACTGGGACAGGCGTTAGACGAGCAGTACTTC. It is translated as CASSSLGQALDEQYF. V usage is TRBV5-4 and J usage is TRBJ2-7; 8 bases map to TRBD1. The CDR3 is made up of 15 amino acids. Germline CDR1 reads SGHNT; CDR2 reads YYREEE (reference sequence). Trimming removed 3 bases from V and 5 bases from J; junction bases left unmatched: 10.

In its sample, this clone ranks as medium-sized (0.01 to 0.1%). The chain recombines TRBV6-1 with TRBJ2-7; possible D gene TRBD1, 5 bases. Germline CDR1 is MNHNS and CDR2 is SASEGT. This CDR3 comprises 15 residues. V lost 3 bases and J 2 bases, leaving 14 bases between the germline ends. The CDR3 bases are TGTGCCAGCAGTGAGAAGGGGTTGGGGACCTACGAGCAGTACTTC. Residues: CASSEKGLGTYEQYF.

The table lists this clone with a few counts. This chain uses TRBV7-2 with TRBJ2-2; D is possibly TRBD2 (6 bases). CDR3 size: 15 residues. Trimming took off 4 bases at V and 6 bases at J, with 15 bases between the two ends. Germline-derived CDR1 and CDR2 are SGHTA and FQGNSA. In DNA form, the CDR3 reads TGTGCCAGCAGCTCCCTGCAGGGAGGCCCCGGGGAGCTGTTTTTT. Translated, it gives CASSSLQGGPGELFF.

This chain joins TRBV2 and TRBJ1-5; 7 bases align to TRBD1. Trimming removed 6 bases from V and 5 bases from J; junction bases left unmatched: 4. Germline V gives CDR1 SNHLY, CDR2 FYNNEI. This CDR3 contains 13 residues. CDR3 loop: CASSSGQDQPQHF. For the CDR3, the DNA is TGTGCCAGCAGCTCAGGACAGGATCAGCCCCAGCATTTT.

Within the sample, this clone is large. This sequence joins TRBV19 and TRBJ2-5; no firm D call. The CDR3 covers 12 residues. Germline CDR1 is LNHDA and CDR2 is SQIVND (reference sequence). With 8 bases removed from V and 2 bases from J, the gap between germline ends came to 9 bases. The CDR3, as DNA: TGTGCCAGTGGGCAGCAACAAGAGACCCAGTACTTC. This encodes CASGQQQETQYF.

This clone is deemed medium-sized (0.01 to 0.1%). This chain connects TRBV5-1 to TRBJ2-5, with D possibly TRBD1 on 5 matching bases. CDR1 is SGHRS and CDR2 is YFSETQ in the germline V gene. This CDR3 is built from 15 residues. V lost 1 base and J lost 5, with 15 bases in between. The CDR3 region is CASSLRSGSWETQYF. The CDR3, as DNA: TGCGCCAGCAGCTTGAGGTCAGGGTCCTGGGAGACCCAGTACTTC.

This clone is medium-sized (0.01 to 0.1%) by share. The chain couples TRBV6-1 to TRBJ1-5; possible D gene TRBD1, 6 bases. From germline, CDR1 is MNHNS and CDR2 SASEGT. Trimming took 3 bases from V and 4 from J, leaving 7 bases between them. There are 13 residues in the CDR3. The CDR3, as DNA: TGTGCCAGCAGTGATGGACAGAATCAGCCCCAGCATTTT. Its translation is CASSDGQNQPQHF.